This T cell receptor beta chain was found in a study of blood T cell repertoires in COVID-19. How the authors handled the data: Scientists estimated how many nucleated cells there were by amplifying reference gene primers. Profiled with immunoSEQ multiplex PCR; TCRdb holds only in-frame clones, not every one. V, J and clone size are those of that table, while D and trimming were read from the DNA. The sample lists tens of thousands of clones, 86% occurring once. Remarks on this clone: This specimen includes other DNA sequences encoding the same CDR3.

The germline CDR1 and CDR2 sequences are SGDLS and YYNGEE. The CDR3 loop spans 13 amino acids. V lost 4 bases, J lost 4 bases, and 1 base stayed unmatched. Source material: peripheral blood. This sequence originates from a man aged 50-59 years with active COVID-19. V is TRBV9 and J is TRBJ2-2, with TRBD1 identical over 7 bases. CDR3 residues: CASSRQGTGELFF. The CDR3 bases are TGTGCCAGCAGCCGACAGGGCACCGGGGAGCTGTTTTTT.